Included here is one TCR beta chain sequence, with context. As originally analysed: How many nucleated cells were present was estimated from reference gene primer amplification. Sequencing used immunoSEQ multiplex PCR; TCRdb keeps in-frame clones, though not all of them. The V and J calls and the clone size are those of that table, but D and trimming were determined from the DNA. The repertoire consists of about 270,000 clones, with 85% to 90% occurring once and the leading ten covering roughly 2.5%. Per the germline V gene, CDR1 is MNHEY and CDR2 is SVGAGI. The CDR3 is made up of 14 amino acids. V gave up 5 bases and J gave up 4 bases; unmatched junction bases: 3. Cohorts were determined from participant-reported clinical history. The entry originates in a study of blood T cell repertoires in COVID-19.

This chain links TRBV6-5 with TRBJ1-3, with 9 bases lining up with TRBD1. The receptor was derived from a woman younger than 35 who had recovered from COVID-19. Sequencing was done on a sample of PBMCs or T cells enriched from blood (not recorded which). The CDR3 sequence is CASSRDRAGNTIYF. The CDR3, as DNA: TGTGCCAGCAGTCGGGACAGGGCCGGAAACACCATATATTTT.